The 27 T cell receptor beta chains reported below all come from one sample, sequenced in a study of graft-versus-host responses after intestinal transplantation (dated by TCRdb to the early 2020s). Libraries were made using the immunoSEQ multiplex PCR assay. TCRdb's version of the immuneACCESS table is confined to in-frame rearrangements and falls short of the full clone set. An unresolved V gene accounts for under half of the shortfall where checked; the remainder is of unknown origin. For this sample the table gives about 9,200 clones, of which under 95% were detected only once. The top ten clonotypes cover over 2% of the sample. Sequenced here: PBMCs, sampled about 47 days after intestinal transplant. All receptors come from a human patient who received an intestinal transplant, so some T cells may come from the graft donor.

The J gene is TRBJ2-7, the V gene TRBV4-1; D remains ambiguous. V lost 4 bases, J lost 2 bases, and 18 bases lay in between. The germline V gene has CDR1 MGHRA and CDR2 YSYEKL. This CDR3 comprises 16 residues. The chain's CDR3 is CASSPTPAGKTYEQYF. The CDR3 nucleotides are TGCGCCAGCAGCCCGACCCCGGCTGGGAAGACCTACGAGCAGTACTTC.

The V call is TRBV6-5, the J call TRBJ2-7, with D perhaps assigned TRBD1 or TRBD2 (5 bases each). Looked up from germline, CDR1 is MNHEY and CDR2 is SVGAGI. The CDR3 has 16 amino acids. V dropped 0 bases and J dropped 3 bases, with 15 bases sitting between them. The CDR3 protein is CASSYSWGNGLYEQYF. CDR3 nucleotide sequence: TGTGCCAGCAGTTACTCGTGGGGGAATGGGCTCTACGAGCAGTACTTC.

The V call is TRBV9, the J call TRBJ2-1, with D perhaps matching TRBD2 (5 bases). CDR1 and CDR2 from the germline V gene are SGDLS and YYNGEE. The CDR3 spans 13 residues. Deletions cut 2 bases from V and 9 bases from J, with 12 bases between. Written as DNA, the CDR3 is TGTGCCAGCAGCGTCCTCGGCCGGGGTGAGCAGTTCTTC. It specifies CASSVLGRGEQFF.

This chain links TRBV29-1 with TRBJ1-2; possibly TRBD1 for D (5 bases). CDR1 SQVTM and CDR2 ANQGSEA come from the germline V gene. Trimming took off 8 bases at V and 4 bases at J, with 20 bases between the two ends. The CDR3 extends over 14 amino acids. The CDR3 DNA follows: TGCAGCTCTCTGGGGGAGGGGATCGGCTATGGCTACACCTTC. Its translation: CSSLGEGIGYGYTF.

CDR3 protein: CATRTFSDTGELFF. The CDR3 nucleotides read TGTGCCACCAGGACGTTTTCCGACACCGGGGAGCTGTTTTTT. The chain is built from TRBV15 and TRBJ2-2; D is uncertain. The CDR3 has 14 amino acids. The V end lost 6 bases, the J end lost 3 bases, and 11 bases lay between the germline ends. Germline V lookup: CDR1 LNHNV, CDR2 YYDKDF (reference sequence).

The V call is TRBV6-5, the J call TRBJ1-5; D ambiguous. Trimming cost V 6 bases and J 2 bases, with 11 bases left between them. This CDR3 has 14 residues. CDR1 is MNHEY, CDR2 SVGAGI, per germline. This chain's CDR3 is CASRQTPRNQPQHF. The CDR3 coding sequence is TGTGCCAGCAGGCAGACCCCGCGCAATCAGCCCCAGCATTTT.

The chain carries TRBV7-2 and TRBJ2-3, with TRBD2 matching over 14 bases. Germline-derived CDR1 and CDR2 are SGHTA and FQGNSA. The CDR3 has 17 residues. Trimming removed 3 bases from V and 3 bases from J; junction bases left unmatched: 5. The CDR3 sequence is CASSFPTSGRATDTQYF. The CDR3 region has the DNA TGTGCCAGCAGCTTTCCGACTAGCGGGAGGGCGACAGATACGCAGTATTTT. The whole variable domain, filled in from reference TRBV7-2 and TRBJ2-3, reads GAGVSQSPSNKVTEKGKDVELRCDPISGHTALYWYRQSLGQGLEFLIYFQGNSAPDKSGLPSDRFSAERTGGSVSTLTIQRTQQEDSAVYLCASSFPTSGRATDTQYFGPGTRLTVL.

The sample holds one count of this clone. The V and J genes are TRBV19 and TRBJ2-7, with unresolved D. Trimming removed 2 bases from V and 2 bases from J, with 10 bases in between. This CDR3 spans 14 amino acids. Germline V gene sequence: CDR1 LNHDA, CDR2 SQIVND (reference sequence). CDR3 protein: CASSISPETYEQYF. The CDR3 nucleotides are TGTGCCAGTAGTATATCTCCCGAAACCTACGAGCAGTACTTC.

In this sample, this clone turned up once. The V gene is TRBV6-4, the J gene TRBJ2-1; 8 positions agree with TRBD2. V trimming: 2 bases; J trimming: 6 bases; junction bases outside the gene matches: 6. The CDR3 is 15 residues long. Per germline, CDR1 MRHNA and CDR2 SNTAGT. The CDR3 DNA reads TGTGCCAGCAGTGACCAAGCGGGAGTGCCCAATGAGCAGTTCTTC. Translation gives CASSDQAGVPNEQFF.

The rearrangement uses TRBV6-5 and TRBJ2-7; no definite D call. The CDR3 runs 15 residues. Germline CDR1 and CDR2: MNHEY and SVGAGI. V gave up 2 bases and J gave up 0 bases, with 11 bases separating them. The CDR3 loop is CASSYVAPSSYEQYF. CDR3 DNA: TGTGCCAGCAGTTACGTCGCACCCAGCTCCTACGAGCAGTACTTC.

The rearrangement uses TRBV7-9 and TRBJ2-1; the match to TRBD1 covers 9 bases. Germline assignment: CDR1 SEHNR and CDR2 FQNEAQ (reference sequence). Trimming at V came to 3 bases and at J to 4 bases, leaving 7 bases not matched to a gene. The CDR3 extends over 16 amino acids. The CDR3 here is CASSFTPGTGYNEQFF. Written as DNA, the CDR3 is TGTGCCAGCAGCTTTACCCCCGGGACAGGGTACAATGAGCAGTTCTTC.

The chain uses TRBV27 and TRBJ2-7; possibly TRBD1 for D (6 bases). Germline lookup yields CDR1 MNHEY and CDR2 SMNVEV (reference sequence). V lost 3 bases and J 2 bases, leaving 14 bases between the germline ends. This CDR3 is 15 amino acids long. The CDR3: CASSFYPQGTYEQYF. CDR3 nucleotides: TGTGCCAGCAGTTTTTATCCACAGGGTACCTACGAGCAGTACTTC.

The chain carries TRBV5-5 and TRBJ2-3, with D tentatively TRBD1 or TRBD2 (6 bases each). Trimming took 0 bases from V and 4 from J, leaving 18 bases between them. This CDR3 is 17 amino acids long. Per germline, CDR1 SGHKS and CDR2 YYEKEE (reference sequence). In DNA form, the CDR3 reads TGTGCCAGCAGCTTGGACCCGGGGGCTCTCACTGCAGATACGCAGTATTTT. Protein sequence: CASSLDPGALTADTQYF.

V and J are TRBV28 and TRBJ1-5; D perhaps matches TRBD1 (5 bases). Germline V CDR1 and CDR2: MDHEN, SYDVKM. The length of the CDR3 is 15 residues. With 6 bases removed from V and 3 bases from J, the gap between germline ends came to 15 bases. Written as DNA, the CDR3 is TGTGCCAGCAGGCAACGGGGCAGCGCCAATCAGCCCCAGCATTTT. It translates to CASRQRGSANQPQHF. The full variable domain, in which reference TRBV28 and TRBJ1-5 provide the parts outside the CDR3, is DVKVTQSSRYLVKRTGEKVFLECVQDMDHENMFWYRQDPGLGLRLIYFSYDVKMKEKGDIPEGYSVSREKKERFSLILESASTNQTSMYLCASRQRGSANQPQHFGDGTRLSIL.

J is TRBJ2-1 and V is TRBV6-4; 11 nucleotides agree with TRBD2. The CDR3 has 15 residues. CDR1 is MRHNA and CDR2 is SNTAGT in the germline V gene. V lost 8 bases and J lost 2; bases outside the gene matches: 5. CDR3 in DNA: TGTGCCAGCGGTGGGACTAGCGGAGCCTACAATGAGCAGTTCTTC. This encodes CASGGTSGAYNEQFF.

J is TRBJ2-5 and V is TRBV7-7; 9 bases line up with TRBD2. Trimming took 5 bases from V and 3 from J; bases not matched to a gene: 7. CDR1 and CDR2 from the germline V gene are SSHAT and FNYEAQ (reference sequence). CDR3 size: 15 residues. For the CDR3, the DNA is TGTGCCAGCAGCCTTAGCGGGAGACTTAAAGAGACCCAGTACTTC. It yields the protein CASSLSGRLKETQYF.

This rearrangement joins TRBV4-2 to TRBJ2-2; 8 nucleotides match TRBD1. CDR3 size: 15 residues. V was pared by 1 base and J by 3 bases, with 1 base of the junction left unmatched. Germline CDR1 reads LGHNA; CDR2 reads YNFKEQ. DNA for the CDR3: TGTGCCAGCAGCCAAGGGACAGGGCACACCGGGGAGCTGTTTTTT. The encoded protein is CASSQGTGHTGELFF.

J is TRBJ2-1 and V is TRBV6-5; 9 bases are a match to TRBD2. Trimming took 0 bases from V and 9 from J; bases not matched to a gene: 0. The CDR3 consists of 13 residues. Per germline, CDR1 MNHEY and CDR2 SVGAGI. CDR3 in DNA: TGTGCCAGCAGTTACTCTAGCGGGAGTGAGCAGTTCTTC. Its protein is CASSYSSGSEQFF.

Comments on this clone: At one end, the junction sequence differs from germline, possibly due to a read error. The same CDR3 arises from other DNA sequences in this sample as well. This chain's CDR3 is CASSDSIPGANVLTF. The CDR3 nucleotides are TGTGCCAGCAGTGACAGTATCCCTGGGGCTAACGTCCTGACTTTC. This chain uses TRBV2 with TRBJ2-6; perhaps TRBD1 as D (5 bases). The CDR3 is made up of 15 amino acids. CDR1 is SNHLY, CDR2 FYNNEI, per germline.

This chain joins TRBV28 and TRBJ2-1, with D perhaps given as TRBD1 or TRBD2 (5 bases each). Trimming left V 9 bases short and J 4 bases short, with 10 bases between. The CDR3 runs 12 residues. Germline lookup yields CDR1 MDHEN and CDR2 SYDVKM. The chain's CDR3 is CASRGPYNEQFF. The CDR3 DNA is TGTGCCAGTCGGGGCCCTTACAATGAGCAGTTCTTC.

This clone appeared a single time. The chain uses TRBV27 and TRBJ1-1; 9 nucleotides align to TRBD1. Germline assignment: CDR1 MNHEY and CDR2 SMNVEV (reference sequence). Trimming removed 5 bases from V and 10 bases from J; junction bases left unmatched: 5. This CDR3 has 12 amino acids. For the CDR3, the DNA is TGTGCCAGCAGTGGGACAGGGTTTTCAGCTTTCTTT. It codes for CASSGTGFSAFF.

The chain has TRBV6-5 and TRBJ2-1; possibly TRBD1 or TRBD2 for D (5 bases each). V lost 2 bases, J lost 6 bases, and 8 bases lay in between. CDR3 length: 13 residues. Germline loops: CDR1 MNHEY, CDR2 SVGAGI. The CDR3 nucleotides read TGTGCCAGCAGTTACCTCGGGGCCAATGAGCAGTTCTTC. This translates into CASSYLGANEQFF.

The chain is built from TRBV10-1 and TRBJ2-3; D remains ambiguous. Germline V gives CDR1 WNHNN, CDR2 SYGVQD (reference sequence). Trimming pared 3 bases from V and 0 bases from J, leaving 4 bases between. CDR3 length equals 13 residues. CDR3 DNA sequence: TGCGCCAGCAGTGACTTGAGCACAGATACGCAGTATTTT. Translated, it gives CASSDLSTDTQYF.

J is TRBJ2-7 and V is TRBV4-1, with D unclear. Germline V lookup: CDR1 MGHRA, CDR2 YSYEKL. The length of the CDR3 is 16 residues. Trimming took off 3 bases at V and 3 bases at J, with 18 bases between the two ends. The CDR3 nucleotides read TGCGCCAGCAGCCAGGACCCCTCGCTAGAATACTACGAGCAGTACTTC. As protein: CASSQDPSLEYYEQYF.

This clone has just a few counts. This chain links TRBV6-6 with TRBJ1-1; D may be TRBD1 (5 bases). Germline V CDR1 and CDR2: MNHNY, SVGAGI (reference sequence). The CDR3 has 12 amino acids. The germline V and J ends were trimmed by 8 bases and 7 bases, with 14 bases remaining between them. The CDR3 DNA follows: TGTGCCAGCGGTGGGACGACGGATGAAGCTTTCTTT. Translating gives CASGGTTDEAFF.

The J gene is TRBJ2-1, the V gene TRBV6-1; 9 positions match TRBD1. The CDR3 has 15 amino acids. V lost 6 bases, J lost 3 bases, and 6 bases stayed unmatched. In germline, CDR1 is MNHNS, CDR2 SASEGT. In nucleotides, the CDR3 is TGTGCCAGCAGAGATTGGACAGGGGTCTACAATGAGCAGTTCTTC. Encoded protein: CASRDWTGVYNEQFF.

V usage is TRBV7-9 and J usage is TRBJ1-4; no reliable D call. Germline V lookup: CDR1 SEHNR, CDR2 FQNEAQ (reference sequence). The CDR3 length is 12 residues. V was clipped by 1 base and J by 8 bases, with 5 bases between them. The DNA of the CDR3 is TGTGCCAGCAGCTTAGATGGAGAAAAACTGTTTTTT. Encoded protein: CASSLDGEKLFF.